This T cell receptor (beta chain) stems from a study of T cells in Graves' hyperthyroidism and ophthalmopathy. Ten or more counts support this clonotype. TCR beta CDR3 sequences were amplified from RNA transcripts. The TCR CDR3 first-round RT-PCR relied on the HTBI primer set. From the multiplex PCR reads, TCRdb called clonotypes with MiXCR, one entry per CDR3 protein. The table records under 350,000 distinct CDR3 sequences, roughly 20% of them present only once. The CDR3 is 18 amino acids. Germline lookup yields CDR1 DFQATT and CDR2 SNEGSKA (reference sequence). With 0 bases clipped from V and 7 bases from J, the junction kept 15 bases outside the gene matches.

Sequencing input: blood. V is TRBV20-1 and J is TRBJ1-6; 7 bases align to TRBD1. The TCR was taken from a woman in her fifties or sixties with Graves' hyperthyroidism. CDR3 residues: CSARDVFQDRRGNSPLHF. The CDR3 DNA follows: TGCAGTGCTAGAGATGTCTTCCAGGACAGGAGGGGGAATTCACCCCTCCACTTT.